Below, 5 T cell receptor beta chains from the same sample are listed, as sequenced in a study of blood T cells in healthy people across ages (dated by TCRdb to 2013 to 2016). Libraries came from 5' RACE. The instrument given in TCRdb is Illumina HiSeq 2500. The second PCR ran for roughly 6 to 11 cycles and used a J-beta primer mix along with a sample-barcoded 5' primer. Through fastp at Q25 and MiXCR, TCRdb rebuilt clones from the public reads, retaining in-frame beta chains. Every CDR3 protein is listed once, alongside the most common genes and DNA of its rows. In this sample the table shows roughly 1,500,000 distinct CDR3 sequences, around 39% of which occur a single time. In total, the top ten clones hold roughly 7.9% of the sample. Sequencing was performed on blood. These receptors all come from a woman aged 18-29 years in good health.

The table lists this clonotype with a few counts. The chain couples TRBV3-1 to TRBJ1-2, with D uncertain. V was trimmed by 1 base and J by 5 bases, leaving 8 bases between them. The V gene's germline CDR1 is LGHDT and CDR2 YNNKEL (reference sequence). CDR3 size: 13 residues. Written as DNA, the CDR3 is TGTGCCAGCAGCCAAGGGGTACGGTATGGCTACACCTTC. Its translation is CASSQGVRYGYTF.

This clonotype was seen a handful of times. In nucleotides, the CDR3 is TGCGCCAGCAGCCCTCCTGGACTAGCGGGAGAGGAGACCCAGTACTTC. It codes for CASSPPGLAGEETQYF. The chain links TRBV5-1 to TRBJ2-5, with 13 bases aligning to TRBD2. V trimming: 4 bases; J trimming: 5 bases; junction bases outside the gene matches: 8. CDR3 length: 16 residues. Germline lookup yields CDR1 SGHRS and CDR2 YFSETQ.

The gene calls are TRBV12-3 or TRBV12-4 and TRBJ1-6; a possible D gene is TRBD1 (6 bases). There are 13 residues in the CDR3. V gave up 5 bases and J gave up 7 bases, with 9 bases separating them. The CDR3 sequence is CASSRTDNSPLHF. The CDR3 DNA sequence: TGTGCCAGCAGTAGGACAGACAATTCACCCCTCCACTTT.

The chain recombines TRBV7-9 with TRBJ2-7; TRBD1 matches at 8 bases. The germline gives CDR1 SEHNR, CDR2 FQNEAQ (reference sequence). V lost 5 bases, J lost 2 bases, and 11 bases stayed unmatched. The CDR3 contains 16 residues. The CDR3 sequence: CASSIYGTGITYEQYF. Here the CDR3 DNA reads TGTGCCAGCAGCATTTACGGGACAGGAATTACCTACGAGCAGTACTTC.

This chain connects TRBV20-1 to TRBJ2-2; no definite D call. CDR3 length equals 12 residues. V lost 3 bases and J lost 6, with 8 bases in between. CDR1 and CDR2 (germline): DFQATT, SNEGSKA (reference sequence). CDR3 in DNA: TGCAGTGCTAGCCGATCGCCCGGGGAGCTGTTTTTT. Its translation: CSASRSPGELFF.